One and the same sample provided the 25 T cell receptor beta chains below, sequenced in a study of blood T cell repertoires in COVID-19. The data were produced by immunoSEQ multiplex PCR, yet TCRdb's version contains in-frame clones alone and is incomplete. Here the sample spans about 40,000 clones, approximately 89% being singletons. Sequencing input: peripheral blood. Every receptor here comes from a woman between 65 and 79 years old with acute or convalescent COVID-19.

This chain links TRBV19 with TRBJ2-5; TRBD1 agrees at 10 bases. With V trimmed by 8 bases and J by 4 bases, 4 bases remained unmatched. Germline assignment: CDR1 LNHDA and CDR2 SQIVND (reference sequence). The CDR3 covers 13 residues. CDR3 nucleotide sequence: TGTGCCAGTTTGGGACAGGGGTTAGAGACCCAGTACTTC. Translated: CASLGQGLETQYF.

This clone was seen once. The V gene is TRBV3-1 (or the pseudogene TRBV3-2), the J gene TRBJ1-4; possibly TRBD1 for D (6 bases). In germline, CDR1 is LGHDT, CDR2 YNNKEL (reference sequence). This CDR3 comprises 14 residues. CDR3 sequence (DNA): TGTGCATCAGGTGGGGACATCAAGGGAGAAAAACTGTTTTTT. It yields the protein CASGGDIKGEKLFF.

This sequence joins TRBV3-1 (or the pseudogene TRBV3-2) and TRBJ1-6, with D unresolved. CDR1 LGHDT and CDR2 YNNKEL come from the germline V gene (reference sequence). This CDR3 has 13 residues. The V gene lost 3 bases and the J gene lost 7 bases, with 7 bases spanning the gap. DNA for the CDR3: TGTGCCAGCAGCCAGGGGAGCAATTCACCCCTCCACTTT. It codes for CASSQGSNSPLHF.

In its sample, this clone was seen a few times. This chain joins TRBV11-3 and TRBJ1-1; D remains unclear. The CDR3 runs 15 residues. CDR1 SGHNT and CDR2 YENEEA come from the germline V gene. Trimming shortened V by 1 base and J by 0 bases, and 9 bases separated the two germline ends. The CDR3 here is CASSLADDLNTEAFF. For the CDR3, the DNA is TGTGCCAGCAGCTTAGCTGATGACTTGAACACTGAAGCTTTCTTT.

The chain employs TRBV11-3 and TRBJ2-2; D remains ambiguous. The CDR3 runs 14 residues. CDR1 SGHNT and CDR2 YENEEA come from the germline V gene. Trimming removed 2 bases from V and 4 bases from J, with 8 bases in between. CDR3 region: CASSLRSSTGELFF. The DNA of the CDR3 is TGTGCCAGCAGCTTAAGGAGTTCCACCGGGGAGCTGTTTTTT.

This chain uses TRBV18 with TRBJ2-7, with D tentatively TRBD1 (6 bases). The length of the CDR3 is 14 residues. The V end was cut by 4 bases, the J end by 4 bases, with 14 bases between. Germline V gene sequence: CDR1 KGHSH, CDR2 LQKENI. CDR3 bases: TGTGCCAGCTCACTCGGTGTCGACAGGTACGAGCAGTACGTC. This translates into CASSLGVDRYEQYV.

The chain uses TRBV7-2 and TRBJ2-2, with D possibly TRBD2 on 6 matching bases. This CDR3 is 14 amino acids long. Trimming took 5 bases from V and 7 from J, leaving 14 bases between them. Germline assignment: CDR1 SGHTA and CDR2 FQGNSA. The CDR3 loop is CASSPQRASGELFF. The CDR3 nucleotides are TGTGCCAGCAGCCCCCAGCGGGCCAGCGGGGAGCTGTTTTTT.

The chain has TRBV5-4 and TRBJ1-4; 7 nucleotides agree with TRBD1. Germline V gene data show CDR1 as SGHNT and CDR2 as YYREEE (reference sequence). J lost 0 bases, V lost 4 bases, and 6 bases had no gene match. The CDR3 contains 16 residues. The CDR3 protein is CASSTGTASTNEKLFF. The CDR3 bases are TGTGCCAGCAGCACTGGGACAGCCTCAACTAATGAAAAACTGTTTTTT. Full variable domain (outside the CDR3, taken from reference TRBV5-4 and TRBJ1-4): ETGVTQSPTHLIKTRGQQVTLRCSSQSGHNTVSWYQQALGQGPQFIFQYYREEENGRGNFPPRFSGLQFPNYSSELNVNALELDDSALYLCASSTGTASTNEKLFFGSGTQLSVL.

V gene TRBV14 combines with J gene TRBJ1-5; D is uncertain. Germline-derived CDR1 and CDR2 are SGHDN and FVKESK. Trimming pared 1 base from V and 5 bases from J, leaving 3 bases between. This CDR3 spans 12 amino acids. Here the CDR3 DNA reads TGTGCCAGCAGCCAAGCTCATCAGCCCCAGCATTTT. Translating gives CASSQAHQPQHF.

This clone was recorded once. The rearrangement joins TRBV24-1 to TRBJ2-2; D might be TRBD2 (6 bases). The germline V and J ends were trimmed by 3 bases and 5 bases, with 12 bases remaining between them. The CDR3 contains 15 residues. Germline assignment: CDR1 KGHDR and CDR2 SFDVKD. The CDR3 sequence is CATSDRDLRTGELFF. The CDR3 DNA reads TGTGCCACCAGTGATCGGGACTTAAGGACCGGGGAGCTGTTTTTT.

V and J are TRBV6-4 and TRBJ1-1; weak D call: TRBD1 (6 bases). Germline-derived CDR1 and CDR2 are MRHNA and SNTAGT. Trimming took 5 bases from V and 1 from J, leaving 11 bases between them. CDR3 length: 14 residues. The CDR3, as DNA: TGTGCCAGCAGTCCGGACAGTTCGAACACTGAAGCTTTCTTT. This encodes CASSPDSSNTEAFF.

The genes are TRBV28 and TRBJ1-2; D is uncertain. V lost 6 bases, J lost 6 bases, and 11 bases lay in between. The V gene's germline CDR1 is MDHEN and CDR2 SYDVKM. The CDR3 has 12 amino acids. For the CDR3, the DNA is TGTGCCAGCAGCACGGGGATAGATGGCTACACCTTC. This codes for CASSTGIDGYTF.

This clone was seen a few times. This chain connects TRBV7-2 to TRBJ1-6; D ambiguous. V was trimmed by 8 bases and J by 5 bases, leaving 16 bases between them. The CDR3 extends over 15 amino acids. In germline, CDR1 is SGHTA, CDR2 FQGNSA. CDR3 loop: CASLPEGPDNSPLHF. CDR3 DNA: TGTGCCAGCCTTCCTGAGGGTCCAGATAATTCACCCCTCCACTTT.

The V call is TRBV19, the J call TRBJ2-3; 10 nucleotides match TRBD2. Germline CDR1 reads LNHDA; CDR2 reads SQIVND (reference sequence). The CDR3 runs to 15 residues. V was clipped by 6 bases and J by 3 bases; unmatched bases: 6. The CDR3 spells CASSPISGGTDTQYF. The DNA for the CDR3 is TGTGCCAGTAGCCCGATTAGCGGGGGGACAGATACGCAGTATTTT.

DNA of the CDR3: TGCGCCAGCAGCCAATCGACTAGCGGATACAATGAGCAGTTCTTC. It specifies CASSQSTSGYNEQFF. The V call is TRBV4-3, the J call TRBJ2-1, with 9 bases identical to TRBD2. The CDR3 spans 15 residues. Germline trimming cut 2 bases from V and 4 bases from J; bases unmatched to any gene: 3. Germline V CDR1 and CDR2: LGHNA, YSLEER.

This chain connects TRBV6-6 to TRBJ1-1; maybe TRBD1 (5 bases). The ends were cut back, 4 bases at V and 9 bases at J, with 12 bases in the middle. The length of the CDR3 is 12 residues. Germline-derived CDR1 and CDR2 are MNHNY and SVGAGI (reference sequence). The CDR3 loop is CASSLDTLQAFF. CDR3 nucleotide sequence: TGTGCCAGCAGTTTGGACACCCTTCAAGCTTTCTTT.

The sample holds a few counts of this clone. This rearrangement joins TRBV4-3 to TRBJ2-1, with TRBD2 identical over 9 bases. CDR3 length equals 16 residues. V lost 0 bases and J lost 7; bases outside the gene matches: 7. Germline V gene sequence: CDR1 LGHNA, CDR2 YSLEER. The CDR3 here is CASSQEAGGIRNEQFF. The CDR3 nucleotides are TGCGCCAGCAGCCAAGAAGCGGGGGGTATTAGAAATGAGCAGTTCTTC.

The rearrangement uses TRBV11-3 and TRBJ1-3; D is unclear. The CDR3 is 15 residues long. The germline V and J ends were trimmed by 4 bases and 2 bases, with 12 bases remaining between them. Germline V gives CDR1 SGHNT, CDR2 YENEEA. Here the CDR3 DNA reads TGTGCCAGCAGCTCAGGCGGGAATCCTGGAAACACCATATATTTT. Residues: CASSSGGNPGNTIYF. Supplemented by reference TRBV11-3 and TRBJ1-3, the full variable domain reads EAGVVQSPRYKIIEKKQPVAFWCNPISGHNTLYWYLQNLGQGPELLIRYENEEAVDDSQLPKDRFSAERLKGVDSTLKIQPAELGDSAVYLCASSSGGNPGNTIYFGEGSWLTVV.

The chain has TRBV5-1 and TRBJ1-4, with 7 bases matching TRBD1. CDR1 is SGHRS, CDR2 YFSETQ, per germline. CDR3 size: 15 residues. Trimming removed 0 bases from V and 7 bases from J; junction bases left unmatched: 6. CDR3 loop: CASSLAATGSEKLFF. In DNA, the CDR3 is TGCGCCAGCAGCTTGGCAGCGACAGGGAGTGAAAAACTGTTTTTT.

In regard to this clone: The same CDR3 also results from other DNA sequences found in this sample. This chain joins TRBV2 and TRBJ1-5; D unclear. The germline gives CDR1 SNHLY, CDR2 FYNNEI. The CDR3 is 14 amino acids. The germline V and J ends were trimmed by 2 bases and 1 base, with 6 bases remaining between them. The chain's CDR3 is CASSELRSNQPQHF. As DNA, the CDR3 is TGTGCCAGCAGTGAATTGAGAAGCAATCAGCCCCAGCATTTT.

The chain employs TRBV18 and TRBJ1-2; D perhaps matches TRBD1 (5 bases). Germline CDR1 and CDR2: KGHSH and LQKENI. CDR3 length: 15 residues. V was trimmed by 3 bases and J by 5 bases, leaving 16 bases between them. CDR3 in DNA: TGTGCCAGCTCACCCGGGACCCCGGCGGGGTATGGCTACACCTTC. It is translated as CASSPGTPAGYGYTF.

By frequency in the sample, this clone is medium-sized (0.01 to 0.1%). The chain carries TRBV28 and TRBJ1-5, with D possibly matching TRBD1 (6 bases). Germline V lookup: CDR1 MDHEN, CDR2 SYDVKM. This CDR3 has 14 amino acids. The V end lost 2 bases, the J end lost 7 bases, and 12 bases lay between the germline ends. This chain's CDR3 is CASSLTQGGQPQHF. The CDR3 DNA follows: TGTGCCAGCAGTTTAACACAGGGTGGCCAGCCCCAGCATTTT.

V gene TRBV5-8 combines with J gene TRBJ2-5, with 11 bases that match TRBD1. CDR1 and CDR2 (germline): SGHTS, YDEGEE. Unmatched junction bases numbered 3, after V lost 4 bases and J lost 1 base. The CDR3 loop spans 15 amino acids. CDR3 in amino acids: CASSVGQGGQETQYF. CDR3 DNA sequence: TGTGCCAGCAGCGTGGGACAGGGGGGCCAAGAGACCCAGTACTTC.

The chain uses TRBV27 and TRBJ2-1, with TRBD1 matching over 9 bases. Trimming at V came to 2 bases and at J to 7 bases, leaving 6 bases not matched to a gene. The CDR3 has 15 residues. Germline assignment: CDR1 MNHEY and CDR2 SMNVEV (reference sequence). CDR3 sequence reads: CASSLQTGTGNEQFF. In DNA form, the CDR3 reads TGTGCCAGCAGTTTACAAACCGGGACAGGGAATGAGCAGTTCTTC.

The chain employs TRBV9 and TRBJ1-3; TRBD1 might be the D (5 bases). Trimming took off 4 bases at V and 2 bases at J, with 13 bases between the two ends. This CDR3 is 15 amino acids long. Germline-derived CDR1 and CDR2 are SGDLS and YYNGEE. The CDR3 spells CASSTSTGAGNTIYF. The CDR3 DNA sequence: TGTGCCAGCAGCACTTCAACAGGAGCTGGAAACACCATATATTTT.